These T cell receptor beta chains were read from a single sample in a study of T cell responses to AZD1222 COVID-19 vaccine. TCRdb's table, derived via immunoSEQ multiplex PCR, lists solely in-frame clones and lacks some. The repertoire includes fewer than 100,000 clones, 85% to 90% of them detected once, and about 1.3% sits in the top ten. The material sequenced was peripheral blood, taken 28 days after the second AZD1222 dose. The receptors come from an adult who received the AZD1222 COVID-19 vaccine. Both conserved end residues are part of each CDR3. D genes are given only for firm matches. Where a row states a size, it is once, few, many or the class of an expanded clone; other rows omit it.

TRBJ2-3 | . | . | TRBV29-1 | CSVPRGYTDTQYF | TGCAGCGTTCCCCGGGGATACACAGATACGCAGTATTTT
TRBJ1-4 | . | once | TRBV2 | CASSEAGRKNKKLFF | TGTGCCAGCAGTGAAGCGGGACGGAAAAATAAAAAACTGTTTTTT
TRBJ2-2 | . | once | TRBV18 | CASSPETGGELFF | TGTGCCAGCTCACCGGAGACCGGCGGGGAGCTGTTTTTT
TRBJ1-6 | . | . | TRBV6-2/TRBV6-3 | CASSYSTRGGSPLHF | TGTGCCAGCAGTTACTCGACCAGGGGAGGCTCACCCCTCCACTTT
TRBJ1-2 | . | . | TRBV4-3 | CASSQDLIGVQSYGYTF | TGCGCCAGCAGCCAAGATCTTATCGGGGTTCAGTCCTATGGCTACACCTTC
TRBJ1-1 | TRBD1 | . | TRBV28 | CASSSRGRTTEAFF | TGTGCCAGCAGTTCCAGGGGGCGCACGACTGAAGCTTTCTTT
TRBJ2-3 | . | . | TRBV28 | CASTLRTAGGDTQYF | TGTGCCAGCACCCTTAGGACCGCCGGAGGAGATACGCAGTATTTT
TRBJ1-2 | . | . | TRBV7-9 | CASSLNSYGYTF | TGTGCCAGCAGCTTAAACAGCTATGGCTACACCTTC
TRBJ2-2 | TRBD2 | once | TRBV19 | CASSMTSGGPSGELFF | TGTGCCAGTAGTATGACTAGCGGGGGCCCCTCCGGGGAGCTGTTTTTT
TRBJ1-1 | . | . | TRBV28 | CASILEKGRVTEAFF | TGTGCCAGCATCCTGGAGAAGGGTAGGGTCACTGAAGCTTTCTTT
TRBJ2-5 | TRBD2 | . | TRBV5-4 | CASSFDSGGETQYF | TGTGCCAGCAGCTTCGATAGCGGGGGAGAGACCCAGTACTTC
TRBJ1-1 | . | . | TRBV9 | CASSSGQPLGEAFF | TGTGCCAGCAGCTCCGGACAGCCACTGGGGGAAGCTTTCTTT
TRBJ1-2 | TRBD1 | . | TRBV5-6 | CASSLYQGAVYGYTF | TGTGCCAGCAGCTTGTACCAGGGGGCTGTCTATGGCTACACCTTC
TRBJ2-5 | TRBD2 | . | TRBV6-2/TRBV6-3 | CASSYRTSGGGLQETQYF | TGTGCCAGCAGTTACCGGACTAGCGGGGGGGGGCTACAAGAGACCCAGTACTTC